Following are 7 T cell receptor beta chains from one sample sequenced in a study of beta chain features in type 1 diabetes. Study-wide points: In every one of the four CD4+ subsets, TCRB CDR3s were moderately but significantly shorter in Type 1 diabetes patients.

cDNA synthesis used the whole RNA isolate, giving expressed TCRB sequences. Assay: immunoSEQ multiplex PCR; the TCRdb copy retains only in-frame clones and omits some. The sample includes hundreds of thousands of clones, about 15% seen only once; the top ten take less than 0.02%. No antigens are known for them. What was sequenced was naive CD4+ T cells from blood. All receptors derive from a man younger than 35 with type 1 diabetes.

The rearrangement joins TRBV5-1 to TRBJ2-7; TRBD2 agrees at 11 bases. Unmatched junction bases numbered 7, after V lost 4 bases and J lost 7 bases. The CDR3 is 14 amino acids. Germline values: CDR1 SGHRS, CDR2 YFSETQ. CDR3 amino acids: CASSPGTSGLEQYF. The CDR3 DNA sequence: TGCGCCAGCAGCCCGGGGACTAGCGGTTTAGAGCAGTACTTC.

The chain employs TRBV7-8 and TRBJ2-2; TRBD2 might be the D (6 bases). Germline-derived CDR1 and CDR2 are SGHVS and FQNEAQ. This CDR3 region has 16 residues. V lost 7 bases to trimming and J lost 4 bases, with 19 bases between them. The CDR3 DNA follows: TGTGCCAGCACCGGAACCTACCGGGAGAGCACCGGGGAGCTGTTTTTT. Residues: CASTGTYRESTGELFF.

The rearrangement uses TRBV7-2 and TRBJ2-5; 10 bases are a match to TRBD2. J lost 4 bases, V lost 4 bases, and 6 bases had no gene match. Germline V gene sequence: CDR1 SGHTA, CDR2 FQGNSA. The CDR3 consists of 15 residues. The DNA for the CDR3 is TGTGCCAGCAGCTGGACTAGCGGCGGGCTAGAGACCCAGTACTTC. The encoded protein is CASSWTSGGLETQYF.

This clone was counted only a few times. The chain is built from TRBV13 and TRBJ2-7; D might be TRBD2 (6 bases). This CDR3 comprises 14 residues. Germline lookup yields CDR1 PRHDT and CDR2 FYEKMQ (reference sequence). V lost 2 bases to trimming and J lost 6 bases, with 14 bases between them. The CDR3 spells CASSLRQGGSEQYF. CDR3 in DNA: TGTGCCAGCAGCTTACGTCAGGGAGGAAGCGAGCAGTACTTC.

This clone was observed a few times. The gene calls are TRBV21-1 and TRBJ2-2; the D call TRBD2 from the table was never checked on the DNA. TRBV21-1 is marked as a pseudogene. The CDR3 has 12 amino acids. The CDR3 spells CASLEGTGELFF. CDR3 bases: TGTGCCAGCCTGGAGGGGACCGGGGAGCTGTTTTTT.

The chain has TRBV29-1 and TRBJ2-2; 14 bases match TRBD2. The germline V gene encodes CDR1 SQVTM and CDR2 ANQGSEA. CDR3 length equals 14 residues. V gave up 6 bases and J gave up 6 bases; unmatched junction bases: 3. CDR3 DNA sequence: TGCAGCGTGGGGACTAGCGGGAGTCCCGGGGAGCTGTTTTTT. This sequence encodes CSVGTSGSPGELFF.

This clone was seen a few times. The chain recombines TRBV5-1 with TRBJ2-7, with a possible D match to TRBD2 (6 bases). The CDR3 spans 14 residues. V was trimmed by 4 bases and J by 4 bases, leaving 15 bases between them. The germline V gene encodes CDR1 SGHRS and CDR2 YFSETQ. CDR3 amino acids: CASSRGRTQYEQYF. The DNA of the CDR3 is TGCGCCAGCAGCCGGGGGAGAACTCAATACGAGCAGTACTTC.